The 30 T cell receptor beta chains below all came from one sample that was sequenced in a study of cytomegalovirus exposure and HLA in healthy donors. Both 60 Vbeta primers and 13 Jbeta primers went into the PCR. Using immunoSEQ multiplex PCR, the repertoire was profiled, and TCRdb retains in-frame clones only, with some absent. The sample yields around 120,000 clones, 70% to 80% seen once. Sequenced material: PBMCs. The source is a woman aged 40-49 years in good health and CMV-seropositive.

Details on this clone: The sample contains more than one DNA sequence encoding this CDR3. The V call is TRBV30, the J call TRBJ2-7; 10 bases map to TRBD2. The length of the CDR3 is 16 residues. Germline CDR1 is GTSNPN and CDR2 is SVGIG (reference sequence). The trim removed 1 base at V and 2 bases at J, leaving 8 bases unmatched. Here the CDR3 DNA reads TGTGCCTGGAGTGGCCGTCTAGCGGGAGAACCCTACGAGCAGTACTTC. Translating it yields CAWSGRLAGEPYEQYF.

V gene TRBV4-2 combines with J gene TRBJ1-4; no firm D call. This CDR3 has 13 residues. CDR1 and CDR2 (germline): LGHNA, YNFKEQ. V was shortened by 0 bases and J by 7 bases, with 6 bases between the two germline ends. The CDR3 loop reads CASSQDPVEKLFF. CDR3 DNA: TGTGCCAGCAGCCAAGATCCAGTTGAAAAACTGTTTTTT.

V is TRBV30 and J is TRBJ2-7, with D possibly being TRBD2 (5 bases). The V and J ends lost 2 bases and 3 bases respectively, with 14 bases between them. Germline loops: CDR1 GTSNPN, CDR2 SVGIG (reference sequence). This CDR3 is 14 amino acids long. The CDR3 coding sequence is TGTGCCTGGAGTCCGATTGGACTGTACTACGAGCAGTACTTC. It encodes CAWSPIGLYYEQYF.

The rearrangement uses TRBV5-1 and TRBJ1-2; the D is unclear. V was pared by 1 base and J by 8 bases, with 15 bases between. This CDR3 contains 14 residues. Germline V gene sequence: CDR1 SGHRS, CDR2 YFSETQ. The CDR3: CASSLTSKGGGYTF. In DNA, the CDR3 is TGCGCCAGCAGCTTGACGTCGAAAGGCGGGGGCTACACCTTC.

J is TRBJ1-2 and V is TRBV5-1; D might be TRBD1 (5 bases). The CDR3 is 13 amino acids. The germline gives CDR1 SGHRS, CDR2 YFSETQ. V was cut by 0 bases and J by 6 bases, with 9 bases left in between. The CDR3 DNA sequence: TGCGCCAGCAGCTTGGTGGGGGAGGATGGCTACACCTTC. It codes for CASSLVGEDGYTF.

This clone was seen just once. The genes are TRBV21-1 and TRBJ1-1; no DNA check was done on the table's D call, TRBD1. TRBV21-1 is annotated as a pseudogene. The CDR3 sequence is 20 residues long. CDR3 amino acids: CASGCCPGTGEDDGDTEAFF. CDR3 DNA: TGTGCCAGCGGATGTTGTCCGGGGACAGGGGAGGACGATGGGGACACTGAAGCTTTCTTT.

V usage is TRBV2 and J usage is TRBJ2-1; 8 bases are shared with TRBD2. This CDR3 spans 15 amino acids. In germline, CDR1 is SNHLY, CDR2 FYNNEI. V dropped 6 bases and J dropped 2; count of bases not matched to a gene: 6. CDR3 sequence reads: CASSLLADAYNEQFF. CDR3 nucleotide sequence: TGTGCCAGCAGCTTACTAGCGGATGCCTACAATGAGCAGTTCTTC.

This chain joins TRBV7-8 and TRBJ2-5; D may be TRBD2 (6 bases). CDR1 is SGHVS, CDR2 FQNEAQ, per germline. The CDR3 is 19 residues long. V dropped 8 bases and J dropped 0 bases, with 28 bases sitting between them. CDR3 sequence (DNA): TGTGCCAGCTACCACGGAGGGAACAGAATCTTAATTAACCAAGAGACCCAGTACTTC. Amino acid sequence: CASYHGGNRILINQETQYF.

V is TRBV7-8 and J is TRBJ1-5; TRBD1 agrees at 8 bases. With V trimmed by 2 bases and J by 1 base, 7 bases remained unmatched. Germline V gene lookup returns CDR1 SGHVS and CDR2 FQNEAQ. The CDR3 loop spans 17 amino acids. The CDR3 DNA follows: TGTGCCAGCAGCTTATACTTGCGACAGGGGAGCAATCAGCCCCAGCATTTT. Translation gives CASSLYLRQGSNQPQHF.

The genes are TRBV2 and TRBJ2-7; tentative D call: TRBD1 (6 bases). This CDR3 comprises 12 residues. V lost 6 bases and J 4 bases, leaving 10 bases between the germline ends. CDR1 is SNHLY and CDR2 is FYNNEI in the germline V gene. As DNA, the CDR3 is TGTGCCAGCAGGGGGGACATTTACGAGCAGTACTTC. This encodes CASRGDIYEQYF.

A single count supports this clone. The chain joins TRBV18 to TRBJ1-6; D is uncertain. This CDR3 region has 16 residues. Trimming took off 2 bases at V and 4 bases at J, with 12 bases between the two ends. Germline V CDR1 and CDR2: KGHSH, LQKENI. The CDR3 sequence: CASSPGQSSYNSPLHF. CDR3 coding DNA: TGTGCCAGCTCACCAGGGCAGTCCTCGTATAATTCACCCCTCCACTTT. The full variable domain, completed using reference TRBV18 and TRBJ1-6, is NAGVMQNPRHLVRRRGQEARLRCSPMKGHSHVYWYRQLPEEGLKFMVYLQKENIIDESGMPKERFSAEFPKEGPSILRIQQVVRGDSAAYFCASSPGQSSYNSPLHFGNGTRLTVT.

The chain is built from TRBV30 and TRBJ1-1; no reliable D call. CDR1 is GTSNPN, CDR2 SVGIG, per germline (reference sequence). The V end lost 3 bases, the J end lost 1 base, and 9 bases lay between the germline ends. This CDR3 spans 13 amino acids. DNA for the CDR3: TGTGCCTGGAGGAGGGCCAGGAACACTGAAGCTTTCTTT. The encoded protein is CAWRRARNTEAFF.

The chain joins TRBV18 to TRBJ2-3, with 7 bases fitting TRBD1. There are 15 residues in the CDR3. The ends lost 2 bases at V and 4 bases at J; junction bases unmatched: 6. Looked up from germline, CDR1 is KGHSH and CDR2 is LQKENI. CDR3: CASSPGTASADTQYF. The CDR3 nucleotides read TGTGCCAGCTCACCAGGGACAGCGTCTGCAGATACGCAGTATTTT.

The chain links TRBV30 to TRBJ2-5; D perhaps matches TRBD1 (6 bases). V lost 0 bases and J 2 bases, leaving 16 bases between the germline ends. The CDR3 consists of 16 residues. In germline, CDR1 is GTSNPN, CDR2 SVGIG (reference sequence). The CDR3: CAWSVRLRGWQETQYF. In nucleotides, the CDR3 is TGTGCCTGGAGTGTACGTCTCAGGGGATGGCAAGAGACCCAGTACTTC.

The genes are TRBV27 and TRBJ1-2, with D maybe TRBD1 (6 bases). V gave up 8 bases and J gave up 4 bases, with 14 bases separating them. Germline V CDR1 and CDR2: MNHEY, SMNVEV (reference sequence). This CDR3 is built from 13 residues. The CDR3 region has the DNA TGTGCCAGCGGCTTAATACAGGGCTATGGCTACACCTTC. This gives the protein CASGLIQGYGYTF.

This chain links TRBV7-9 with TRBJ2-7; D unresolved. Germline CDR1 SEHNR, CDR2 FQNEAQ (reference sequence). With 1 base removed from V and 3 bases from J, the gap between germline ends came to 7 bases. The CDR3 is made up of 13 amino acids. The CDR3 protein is CASSLVGHYEQYF. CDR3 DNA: TGTGCCAGCAGCTTAGTTGGGCACTACGAGCAGTACTTC.

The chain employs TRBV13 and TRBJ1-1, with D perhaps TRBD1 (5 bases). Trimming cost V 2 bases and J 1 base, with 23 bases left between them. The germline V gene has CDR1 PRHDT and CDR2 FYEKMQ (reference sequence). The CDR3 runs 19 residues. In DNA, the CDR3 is TGTGCCAGCAGCTTATGGGGGGGTGGACGGCCCGCCAAGAACACTGAAGCTTTCTTT. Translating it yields CASSLWGGGRPAKNTEAFF.

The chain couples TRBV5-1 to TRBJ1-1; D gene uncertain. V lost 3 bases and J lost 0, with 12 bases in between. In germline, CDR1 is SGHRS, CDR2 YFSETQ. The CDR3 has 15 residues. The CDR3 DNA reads TGCGCCAGCAGCTCGCCCGAGGAGGTGAACACTGAAGCTTTCTTT. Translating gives CASSSPEEVNTEAFF.

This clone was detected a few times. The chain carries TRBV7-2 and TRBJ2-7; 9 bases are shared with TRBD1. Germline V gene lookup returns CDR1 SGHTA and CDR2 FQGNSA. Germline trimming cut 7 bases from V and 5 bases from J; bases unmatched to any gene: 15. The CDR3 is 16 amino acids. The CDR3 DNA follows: TGTGCCAGCAAACCGCAACAGGGGGCGCTTCCCCACGAGCAGTACTTC. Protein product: CASKPQQGALPHEQYF.

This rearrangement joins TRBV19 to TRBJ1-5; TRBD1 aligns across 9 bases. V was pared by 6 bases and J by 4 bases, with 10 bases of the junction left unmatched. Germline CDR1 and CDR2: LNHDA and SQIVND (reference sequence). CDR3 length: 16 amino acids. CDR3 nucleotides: TGTGCCAGTAGGTTACAGGGGGCCTTTCGAAATCAGCCCCAGCATTTT. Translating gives CASRLQGAFRNQPQHF.

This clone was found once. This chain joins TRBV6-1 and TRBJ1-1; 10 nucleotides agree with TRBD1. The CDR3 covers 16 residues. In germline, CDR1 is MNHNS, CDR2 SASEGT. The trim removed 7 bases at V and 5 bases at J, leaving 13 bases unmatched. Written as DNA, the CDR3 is TGTGCCAGCAATGACCGGGGACAGGGGAGCATGACTGAAGCTTTCTTT. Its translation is CASNDRGQGSMTEAFF.

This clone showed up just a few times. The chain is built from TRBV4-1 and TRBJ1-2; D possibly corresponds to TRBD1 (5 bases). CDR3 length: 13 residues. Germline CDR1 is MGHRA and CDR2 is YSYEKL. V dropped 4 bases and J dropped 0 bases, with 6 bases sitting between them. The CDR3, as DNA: TGCGCCAGCAGCCCGGGGGCTAACTATGGCTACACCTTC. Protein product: CASSPGANYGYTF.

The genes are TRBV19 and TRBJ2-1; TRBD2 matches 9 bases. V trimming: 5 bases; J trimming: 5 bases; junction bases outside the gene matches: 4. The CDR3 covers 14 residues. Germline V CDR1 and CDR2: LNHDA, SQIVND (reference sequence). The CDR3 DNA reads TGTGCCAGTAGTGCCGGGACTAGCAACAATGAGCAGTTCTTC. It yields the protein CASSAGTSNNEQFF.

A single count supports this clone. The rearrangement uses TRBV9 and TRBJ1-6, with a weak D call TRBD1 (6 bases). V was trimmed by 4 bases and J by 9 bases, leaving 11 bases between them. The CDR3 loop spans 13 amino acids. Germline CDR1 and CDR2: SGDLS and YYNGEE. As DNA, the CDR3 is TGTGCCAGCAGCCGGGACAATCTTTCACCCCTCCACTTT. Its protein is CASSRDNLSPLHF.

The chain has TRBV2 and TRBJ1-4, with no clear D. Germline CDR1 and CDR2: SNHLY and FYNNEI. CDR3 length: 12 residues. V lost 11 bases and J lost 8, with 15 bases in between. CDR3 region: CAGHIDGEKLFF. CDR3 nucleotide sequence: TGTGCCGGGCACATAGATGGAGAAAAACTGTTTTTT.

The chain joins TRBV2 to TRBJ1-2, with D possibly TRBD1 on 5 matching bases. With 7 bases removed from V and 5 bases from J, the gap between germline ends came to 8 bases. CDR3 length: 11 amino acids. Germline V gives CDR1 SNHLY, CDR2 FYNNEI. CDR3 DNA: TGTGCCAGCACACAGGCGTATGGCTACACCTTC. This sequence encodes CASTQAYGYTF.

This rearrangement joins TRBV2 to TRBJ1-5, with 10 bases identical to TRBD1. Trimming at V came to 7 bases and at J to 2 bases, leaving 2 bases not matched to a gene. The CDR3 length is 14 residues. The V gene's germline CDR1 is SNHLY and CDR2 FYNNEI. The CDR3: CASTGTGGNQPQHF. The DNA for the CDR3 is TGTGCCAGCACCGGGACAGGGGGCAATCAGCCCCAGCATTTT.

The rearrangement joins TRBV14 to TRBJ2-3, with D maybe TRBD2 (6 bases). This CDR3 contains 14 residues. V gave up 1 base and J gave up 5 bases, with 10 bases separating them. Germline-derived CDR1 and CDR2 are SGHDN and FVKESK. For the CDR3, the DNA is TGTGCCAGCAGCCAAGGTTGGAGGGGAGATACGCAGTATTTT. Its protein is CASSQGWRGDTQYF.

The chain's CDR3 is CASSQPTSGSYEQYF. The CDR3 region has the DNA TGCGCCAGCAGCCAACCTACTAGCGGGAGCTACGAGCAGTACTTC. This chain joins TRBV4-1 and TRBJ2-7; 11 positions match TRBD2. Germline V lookup: CDR1 MGHRA, CDR2 YSYEKL. Trimming at V came to 2 bases and at J to 3 bases, leaving 3 bases not matched to a gene. CDR3 length: 15 amino acids.

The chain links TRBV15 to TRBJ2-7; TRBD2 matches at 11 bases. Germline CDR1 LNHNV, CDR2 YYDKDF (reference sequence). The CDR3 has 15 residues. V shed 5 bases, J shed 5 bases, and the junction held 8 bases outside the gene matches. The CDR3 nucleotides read TGTGCCACCAGCCCCCGACTAGCGGGAACCCACGAGCAGTACTTC. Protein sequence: CATSPRLAGTHEQYF.